A selection of T cell receptor beta chains follows, all from one sample in a study of shared clonotypes between healthy human individuals. Method: immunoSEQ multiplex PCR; TCRdb's copy keeps in-frame clones and lacks some. The profile shows about 2.5 million clones, 80% to 95% of them singletons. The sample taken for sequencing was naive CD4+ T cells from PBMCs. Source of these receptors: a man aged 18 to 35 in good health. Some clones in this sample may be carry-over from other donors' samples. The CDR3 runs from the conserved cysteine through the conserved F or W. Fields, in order: V gene, D gene, J gene, CDR3 length, clone size, CDR3 protein, CDR3 DNA. The D gene is left open where the match is weak. The size entry is marked missing in some rows and otherwise reads once, few, many or a size class.

>TRBV5-3|TRBD2|TRBJ2-7|18|-
CARSLEGVGTSGSGEQYF
TGTGCCAGAAGCTTGGAGGGGGTCGGGACTAGCGGGAGCGGGGAGCAGTACTTC
>TRBV5-1|TRBD1|TRBJ2-7|16|once
CASSLGPRTGTYEQYF
TGCGCCAGCAGCTTGGGCCCGCGGACAGGCACCTACGAGCAGTACTTC
>TRBV4-2|-|TRBJ1-2|14|few
CASSQDRGLGGYTF
TGTGCCAGCAGCCAAGATAGGGGTCTCGGAGGCTACACCTTC
>TRBV5-1|TRBD2|TRBJ2-1|15|-
CASSPLAGGPNEQFF
TGCGCCAGCAGCCCCCTAGCGGGAGGGCCCAATGAGCAGTTCTTC
>TRBV18|TRBD1|TRBJ1-2|14|-
CASSPTGALYGYTF
TGTGCCAGCTCACCAACAGGGGCCCTTTATGGCTACACCTTC
>TRBV19|-|TRBJ1-5|12|-
CASSRWDQPQHF
TGTGCCAGTAGTAGGTGGGATCAGCCCCAGCATTTT
>TRBV6-6|-|TRBJ2-5|14|-
CASSYSISVETQYF
TGTGCCAGCAGTTACTCGATAAGCGTTGAGACCCAGTACTTC
>TRBV19|-|TRBJ2-1|15|-
CASSIGGLGYNEQFF
TGTGCCAGTAGTATTGGGGGTCTAGGGTACAATGAGCAGTTCTTC
>TRBV5-1|TRBD2|TRBJ2-3|17|-
CASRTVGLAGGGDTQYF
TGCGCCAGCAGGACCGTGGGACTAGCGGGAGGTGGGGATACGCAGTATTTT
>TRBV2|TRBD2|TRBJ2-2|12|-
CATAGDTGELFF
TGTGCCACCGCGGGAGACACCGGGGAGCTGTTTTTT
>TRBV10-3|-|TRBJ1-5|14|-
CAISESGGDQPQHF
TGTGCCATCAGTGAGTCCGGAGGAGATCAGCCCCAGCATTTT
>TRBV21-1|-|TRBJ2-1|16|-
CASSKGLADPYNEQFF
TGTGCCAGCAGCAAAGGGCTAGCAGATCCCTACAATGAGCAGTTCTTC
>TRBV11-2|TRBD2|TRBJ2-5|17|-
CASSFRVGAGAQETQYF
TGTGCCAGCAGCTTTCGGGTAGGAGCGGGAGCCCAAGAGACCCAGTACTTC
>TRBV15|-|TRBJ2-7|15|-
CATSRGVAVLDEQYF
TGTGCCACCAGCAGGGGGGTAGCGGTCCTGGACGAGCAGTACTTC
>TRBV5-1|-|TRBJ2-1|15|-
CASSPGTPIYNEQFF
TGCGCCAGCAGCCCCGGGACACCCATCTACAATGAGCAGTTCTTC
>TRBV5-8|-|TRBJ1-2|12|-
CASSLARRGYTF
TGTGCCAGCAGCTTGGCCCGGCGCGGCTACACCTTC
>TRBV5-1|-|TRBJ1-1|14|-
CASSPYRTDTEAFF
TGCGCCAGCAGCCCCTACCGGACTGACACTGAAGCTTTCTTT
>TRBV7-3|TRBD1|TRBJ2-2|15|-
CASSLTGGPTGELFF
TGTGCCAGCAGCTTGACAGGGGGCCCGACCGGGGAGCTGTTTTTT
>TRBV4-1|-|TRBJ1-1|15|-
CASSLPTLAPTEAFF
TGCGCCAGCAGCCTCCCAACACTTGCACCCACTGAAGCTTTCTTT
>TRBV27|-|TRBJ2-1|17|once
CASSSRQRSSSYNEQFF
TGTGCCAGCAGTTCGAGACAGAGAAGTAGCTCCTACAATGAGCAGTTCTTC
>TRBV10-3|-|TRBJ2-3|15|-
CAISELGLSTDTQYF
TGTGCCATCAGTGAGTTGGGACTGAGCACAGATACGCAGTATTTT
>TRBV19|-|TRBJ2-6|17|-
CASGGGAPSSGANVLTF
TGTGCCAGTGGAGGCGGGGCCCCGAGCTCTGGGGCCAACGTCCTGACTTTC
>TRBV18|TRBD2|TRBJ2-1|14|once
CASSTLAGDHEQFF
TGTGCCAGCTCAACCCTAGCGGGAGACCATGAGCAGTTCTTC
>TRBV27|TRBD1|TRBJ2-7|15|-
CASSKETGGENEQYF
TGTGCCAGCAGTAAAGAGACAGGGGGCGAAAACGAGCAGTACTTC
>TRBV27|-|TRBJ2-2|15|-
CATARSPPHTGELFF
TGTGCTACAGCTAGGTCCCCCCCCCACACCGGGGAGCTGTTTTTT
>TRBV10-1|TRBD1|TRBJ2-7|15|-
CAKEEFGTGSYEQYF
TGCGCCAAGGAGGAGTTTGGGACAGGATCCTACGAGCAGTACTTC
>TRBV7-2|-|TRBJ2-3|15|-
CASSSVGRRMGTQYF
TGTGCCAGCAGCTCTGTTGGACGGCGGATGGGTACGCAGTATTTT
>TRBV7-2|-|TRBJ2-7|16|-
CASSLPGSAKNYEQYF
TGTGCCAGCAGCTTACCCGGGTCCGCGAAAAACTACGAGCAGTACTTC
>TRBV6-6|-|TRBJ2-7|12|-
CASRGPSYEQYF
TGTGCCAGCAGGGGGCCCTCCTACGAGCAGTACTTC
>TRBV2|TRBD2|TRBJ2-1|14|-
CASSDAGAFNEQFF
TGTGCCAGCAGTGACGCGGGAGCTTTCAATGAGCAGTTCTTC
>TRBV5-1|TRBD2|TRBJ2-1|15|-
CASSLREGSYNEQFF
TGCGCCAGCAGCTTGCGGGAGGGTTCCTACAATGAGCAGTTCTTC
>TRBV30|-|TRBJ2-7|10|-
CAWSSGGQYF
TGTGCCTGGAGTTCAGGAGGACAGTACTTC